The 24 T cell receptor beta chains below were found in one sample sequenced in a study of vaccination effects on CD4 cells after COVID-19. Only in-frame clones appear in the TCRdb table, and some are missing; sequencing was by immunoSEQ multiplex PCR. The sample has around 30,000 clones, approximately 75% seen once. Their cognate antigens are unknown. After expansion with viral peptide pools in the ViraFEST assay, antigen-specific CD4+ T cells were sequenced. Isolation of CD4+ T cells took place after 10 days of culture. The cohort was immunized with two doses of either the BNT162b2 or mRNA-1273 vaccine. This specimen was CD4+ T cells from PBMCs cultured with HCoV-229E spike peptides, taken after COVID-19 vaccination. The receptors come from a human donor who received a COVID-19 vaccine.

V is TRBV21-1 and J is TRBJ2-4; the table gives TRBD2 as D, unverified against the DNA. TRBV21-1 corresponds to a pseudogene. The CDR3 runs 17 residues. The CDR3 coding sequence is TGTGCCAGCAGCAAAGCAAGGAGGAACCTAGCCAAAAACATTCAGTACTTC. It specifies CASSKARRNLAKNIQYF.

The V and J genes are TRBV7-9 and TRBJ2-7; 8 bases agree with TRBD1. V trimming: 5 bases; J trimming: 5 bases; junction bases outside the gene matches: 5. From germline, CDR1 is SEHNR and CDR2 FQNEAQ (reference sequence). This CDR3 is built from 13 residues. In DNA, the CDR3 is TGTGCCAGCAGCCTGGACAGGGCTGACGAGCAGTACTTC. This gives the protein CASSLDRADEQYF.

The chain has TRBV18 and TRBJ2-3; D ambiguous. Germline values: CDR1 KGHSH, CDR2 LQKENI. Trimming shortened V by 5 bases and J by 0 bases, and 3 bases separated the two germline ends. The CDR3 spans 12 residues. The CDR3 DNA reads TGTGCCAGCTCAACCAGCACAGATACGCAGTATTTT. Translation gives CASSTSTDTQYF. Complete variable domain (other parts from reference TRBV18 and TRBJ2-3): NAGVMQNPRHLVRRRGQEARLRCSPMKGHSHVYWYRQLPEEGLKFMVYLQKENIIDESGMPKERFSAEFPKEGPSILRIQQVVRGDSAAYFCASSTSTDTQYFGPGTRLTVL.

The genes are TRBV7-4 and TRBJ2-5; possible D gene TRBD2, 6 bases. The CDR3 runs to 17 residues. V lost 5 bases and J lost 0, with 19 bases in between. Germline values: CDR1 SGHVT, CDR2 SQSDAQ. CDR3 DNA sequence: TGTGCCAGCAGCCAAAATCGGCGGGACTGCCACCAAGAGACCCAGTACTTC. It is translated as CASSQNRRDCHQETQYF.

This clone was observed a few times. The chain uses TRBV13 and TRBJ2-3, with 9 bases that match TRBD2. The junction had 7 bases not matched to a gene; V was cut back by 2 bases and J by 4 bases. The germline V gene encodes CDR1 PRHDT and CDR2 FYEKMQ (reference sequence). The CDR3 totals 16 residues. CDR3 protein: CASSLRASGIADTQYF. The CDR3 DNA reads TGTGCCAGCAGCTTAAGGGCTAGCGGGATTGCAGATACGCAGTATTTT.

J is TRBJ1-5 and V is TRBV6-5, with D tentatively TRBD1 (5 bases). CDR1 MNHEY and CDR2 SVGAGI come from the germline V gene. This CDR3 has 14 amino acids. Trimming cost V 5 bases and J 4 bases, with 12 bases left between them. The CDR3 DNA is TGTGCCAGCAGTCAATGGGACGGTAATCAGCCCCAGCATTTT. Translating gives CASSQWDGNQPQHF.

CDR3 protein: CASSDLPLGQEAFF. The DNA of the CDR3 is TGTGCCAGTAGTGACCTCCCCTTGGGACAGGAAGCTTTCTTT. The chain couples TRBV19 to TRBJ1-1, with 7 nucleotides matching TRBD1. The CDR3 covers 14 residues. V gave up 5 bases and J gave up 8 bases; unmatched junction bases: 11. CDR1 is LNHDA, CDR2 SQIVND, per germline (reference sequence).

The CDR3 region has the DNA TGTGCCAGCAGCTTCGCAAGCAAGAACACTGAAGCTTTCTTT. Translation gives CASSFASKNTEAFF. The V call is TRBV7-2, the J call TRBJ1-1; D call uncertain. Germline V gene sequence: CDR1 SGHTA, CDR2 FQGNSA. This CDR3 is 14 amino acids long. The V gene lost 3 bases and the J gene lost 1 base, with 9 bases spanning the gap.

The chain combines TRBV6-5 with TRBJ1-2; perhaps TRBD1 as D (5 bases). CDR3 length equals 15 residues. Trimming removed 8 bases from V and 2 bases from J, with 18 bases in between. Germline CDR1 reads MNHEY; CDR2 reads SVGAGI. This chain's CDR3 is CASQPGSGINYGYTF. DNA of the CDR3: TGTGCCAGCCAGCCAGGGAGTGGTATAAACTATGGCTACACCTTC.

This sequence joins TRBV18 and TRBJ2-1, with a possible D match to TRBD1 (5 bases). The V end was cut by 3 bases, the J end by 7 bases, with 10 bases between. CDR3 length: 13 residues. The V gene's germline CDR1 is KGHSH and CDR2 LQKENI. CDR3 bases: TGTGCCAGCTCACCTGCAGGGATGAATGAGCAGTTCTTC. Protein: CASSPAGMNEQFF.

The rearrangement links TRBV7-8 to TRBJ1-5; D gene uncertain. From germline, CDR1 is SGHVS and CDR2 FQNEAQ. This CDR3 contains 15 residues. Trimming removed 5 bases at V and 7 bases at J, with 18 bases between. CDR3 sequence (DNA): TGTGCCAGCAGCCGAAATGCACCAGCGGGGCAGCCCCAGCATTTT. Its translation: CASSRNAPAGQPQHF.

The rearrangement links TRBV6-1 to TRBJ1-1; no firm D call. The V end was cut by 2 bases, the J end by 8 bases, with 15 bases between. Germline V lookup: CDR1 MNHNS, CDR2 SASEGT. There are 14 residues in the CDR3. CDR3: CASSESPHGEEAFF. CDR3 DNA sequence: TGTGCCAGCAGTGAATCCCCGCACGGGGAGGAAGCTTTCTTT.

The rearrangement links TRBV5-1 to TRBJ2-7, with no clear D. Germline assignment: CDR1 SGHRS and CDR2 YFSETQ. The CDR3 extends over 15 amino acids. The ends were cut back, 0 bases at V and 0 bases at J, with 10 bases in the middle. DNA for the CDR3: TGCGCCAGCAGCTTGGTCGGAGAGCCCTCCTACGAGCAGTACTTC. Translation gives CASSLVGEPSYEQYF.

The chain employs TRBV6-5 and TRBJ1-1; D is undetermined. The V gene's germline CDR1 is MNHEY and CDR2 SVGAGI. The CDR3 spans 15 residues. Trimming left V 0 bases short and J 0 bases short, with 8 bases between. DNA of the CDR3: TGTGCCAGCAGTTACTCAGCAGTTATGAACACTGAAGCTTTCTTT. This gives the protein CASSYSAVMNTEAFF.

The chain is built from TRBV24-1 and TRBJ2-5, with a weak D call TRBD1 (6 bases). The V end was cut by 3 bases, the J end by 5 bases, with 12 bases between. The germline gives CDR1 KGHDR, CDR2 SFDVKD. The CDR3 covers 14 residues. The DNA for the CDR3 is TGTGCCACCAGTGATCCACAGGGTGTGGAGACCCAGTACTTC. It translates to CATSDPQGVETQYF.

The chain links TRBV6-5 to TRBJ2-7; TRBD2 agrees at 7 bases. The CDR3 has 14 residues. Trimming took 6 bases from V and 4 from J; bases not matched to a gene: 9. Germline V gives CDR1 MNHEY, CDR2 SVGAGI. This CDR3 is CASRRAGDAYEQYF. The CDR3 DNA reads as TGTGCCAGCAGGAGGGCGGGAGATGCGTACGAGCAGTACTTC.

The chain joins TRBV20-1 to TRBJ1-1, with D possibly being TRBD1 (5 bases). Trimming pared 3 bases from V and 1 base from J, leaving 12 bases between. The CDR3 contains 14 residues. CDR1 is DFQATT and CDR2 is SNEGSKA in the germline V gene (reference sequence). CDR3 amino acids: CSASQAGKNTEAFF. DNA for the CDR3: TGCAGTGCTAGTCAGGCAGGGAAGAACACTGAAGCTTTCTTT.

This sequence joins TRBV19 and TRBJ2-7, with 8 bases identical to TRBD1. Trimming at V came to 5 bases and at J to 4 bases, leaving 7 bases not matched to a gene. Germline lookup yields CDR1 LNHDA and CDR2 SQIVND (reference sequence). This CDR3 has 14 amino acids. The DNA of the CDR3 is TGTGCCAGTAGTGTTCGGCAGGGGGCTTACGAGCAGTACTTC. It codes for CASSVRQGAYEQYF.

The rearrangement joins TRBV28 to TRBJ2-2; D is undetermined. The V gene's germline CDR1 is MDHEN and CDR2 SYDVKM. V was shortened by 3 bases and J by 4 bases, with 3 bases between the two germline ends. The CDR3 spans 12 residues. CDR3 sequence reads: CASSLGTGELFF. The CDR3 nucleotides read TGTGCCAGCAGTTTGGGCACCGGGGAGCTGTTTTTT.

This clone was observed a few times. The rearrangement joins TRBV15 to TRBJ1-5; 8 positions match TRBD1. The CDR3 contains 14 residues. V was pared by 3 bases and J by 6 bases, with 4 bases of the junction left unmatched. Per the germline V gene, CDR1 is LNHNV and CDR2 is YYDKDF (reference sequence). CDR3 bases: TGTGCCACCAGCAGGGAACAGGGGGGTCAGCCCCAGCATTTT. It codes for CATSREQGGQPQHF.

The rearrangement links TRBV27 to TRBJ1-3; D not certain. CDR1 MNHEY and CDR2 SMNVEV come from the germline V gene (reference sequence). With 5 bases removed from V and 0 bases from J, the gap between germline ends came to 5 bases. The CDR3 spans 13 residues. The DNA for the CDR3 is TGTGCCAGCAGTCAGAGCTCTGGAAACACCATATATTTT. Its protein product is CASSQSSGNTIYF.

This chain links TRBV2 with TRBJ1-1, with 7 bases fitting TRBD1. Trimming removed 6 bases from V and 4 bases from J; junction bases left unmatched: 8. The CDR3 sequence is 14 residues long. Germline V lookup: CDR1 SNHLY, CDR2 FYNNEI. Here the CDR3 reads CASRAQGSVTEAFF. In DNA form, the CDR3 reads TGTGCCAGCAGAGCACAGGGGAGTGTCACTGAAGCTTTCTTT.

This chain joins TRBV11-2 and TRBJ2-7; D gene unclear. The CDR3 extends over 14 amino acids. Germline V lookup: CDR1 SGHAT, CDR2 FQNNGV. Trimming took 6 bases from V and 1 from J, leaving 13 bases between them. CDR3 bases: TGTGCCAGCAGGGGCGGTCTGGGGTCCTACGAGCAGTACTTC. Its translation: CASRGGLGSYEQYF. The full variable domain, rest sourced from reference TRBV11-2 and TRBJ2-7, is EAGVAQSPRYKIIEKRQSVAFWCNPISGHATLYWYQQILGQGPKLLIQFQNNGVVDDSQLPKDRFSAERLKGVDSTLKIQPAKLEDSAVYLCASRGGLGSYEQYFGPGTRLTVT.

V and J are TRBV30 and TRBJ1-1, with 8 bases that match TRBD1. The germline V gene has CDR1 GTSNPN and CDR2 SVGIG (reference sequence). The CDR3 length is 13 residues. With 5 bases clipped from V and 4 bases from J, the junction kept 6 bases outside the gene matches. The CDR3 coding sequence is TGTGCCTGGCAAACTACAGGGGGCACTGAAGCTTTCTTT. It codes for CAWQTTGGTEAFF.